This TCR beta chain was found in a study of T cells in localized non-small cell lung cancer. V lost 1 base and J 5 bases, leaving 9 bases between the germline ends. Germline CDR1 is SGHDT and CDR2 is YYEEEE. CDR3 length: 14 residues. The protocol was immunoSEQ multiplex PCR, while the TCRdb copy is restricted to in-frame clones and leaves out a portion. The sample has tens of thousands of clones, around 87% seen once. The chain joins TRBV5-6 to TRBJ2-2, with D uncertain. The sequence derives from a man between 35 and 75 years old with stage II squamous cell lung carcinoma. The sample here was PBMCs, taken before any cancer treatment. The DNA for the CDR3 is TGTGCCAGCAGCTTGAGGGCCTGGACCGGGGAGCTGTTTTTT. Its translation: CASSLRAWTGELFF.